The 28 T cell receptor beta chains given below trace back to one sample, sequenced in a study of blood T cell repertoires in COVID-19. Generated by immunoSEQ multiplex PCR, the TCRdb table keeps only in-frame clones and is missing some. The sample includes approximately 250,000 clones, more than 75% of them seen just once. Sequenced: PBMCs or T cells enriched from blood (not recorded which). All receptors derive from a woman in her fifties or sixties in a cohort exposed to, infected with or recovered from COVID-19 (not recorded which).

The chain couples TRBV5-3 to TRBJ2-5; D may be TRBD1 (6 bases). TRBV5-3 is an ORF; its function is uncertain. The germline V and J ends were trimmed by 4 bases and 1 base, with 11 bases remaining between them. CDR3 length: 14 residues. Here the CDR3 reads CARSLEDSQETQYF. CDR3 nucleotide sequence: TGTGCCAGAAGCCTAGAGGACAGCCAAGAGACCCAGTACTTC.

The rearrangement links TRBV12-3 or TRBV12-4 to TRBJ2-7, with D unresolved. This CDR3 spans 13 amino acids. The ends were cut back, 3 bases at V and 6 bases at J, with 12 bases in the middle. CDR3 nucleotide sequence: TGTGCCAGCAGTTTTGGGCCCCTTAGCGAGCAGTACTTC. It translates to CASSFGPLSEQYF.

This clone was counted a few times. CDR3 residues: CASSALAGVGEQFF. Here the CDR3 DNA reads TGCGCCAGCAGCGCGCTAGCGGGAGTTGGTGAGCAGTTCTTC. The rearrangement uses TRBV5-1 and TRBJ2-1, with 10 positions matching TRBD2. The CDR3 sequence is 14 residues long. Germline V CDR1 and CDR2: SGHRS, YFSETQ. The J segment lost 9 bases and the V segment lost 4 bases, leaving 7 bases of the junction unmatched.

V and J are TRBV6-5 and TRBJ1-6; 7 bases agree with TRBD1. CDR1 and CDR2 (germline): MNHEY, SVGAGI. The CDR3 is 14 amino acids. After removal of 4 bases from V and 9 bases from J, the junction contained 6 bases not matched to a gene. CDR3 in amino acids: CASSFRQGSSPLHF. The CDR3 region has the DNA TGTGCCAGCAGTTTCCGACAGGGTAGTTCACCCCTCCACTTT.

V usage is TRBV7-5 and J usage is TRBJ2-5; TRBD2, as called in the table, went unchecked against the DNA. TRBV7-5 is tagged as a pseudogene. There are 17 residues in the CDR3. The CDR3 nucleotides are TGTGCCAGAAGCGAGGGGACTAGCGGGGCATATCAAGAGACCCAGTACTTC. This sequence encodes CARSEGTSGAYQETQYF.

V gene TRBV28 combines with J gene TRBJ1-6; TRBD1 matches 9 bases. The V gene end was trimmed by 5 bases and the J gene end by 7 bases; junction bases not matched to a gene: 6. The CDR3 extends over 15 amino acids. CDR1 is MDHEN and CDR2 is SYDVKM in the germline V gene. CDR3 bases: TGTGCCAGCAGTCTCGGGACAGGGTGGAATTCACCCCTCCACTTT. This gives the protein CASSLGTGWNSPLHF.

The rearrangement links TRBV3-1 (or the pseudogene TRBV3-2) to TRBJ2-1; 11 bases fit TRBD2. There are 15 residues in the CDR3. CDR1 LGHDT and CDR2 YNNKEL come from the germline V gene (reference sequence). V shed 3 bases and J 9 bases; nucleotides not matched to a gene: 7. The CDR3 spells CASSQLAGGIPEQFF. The CDR3 nucleotides are TGTGCCAGCAGCCAGTTAGCGGGAGGGATACCTGAGCAGTTCTTC.

The CDR3 bases are TGTGCCAGCACCCTCCGGACTAGCGGTGAGCAGTTCTTC. Its protein is CASTLRTSGEQFF. The genes are TRBV3-1 (or the pseudogene TRBV3-2) and TRBJ2-1, with TRBD2 identical over 10 bases. Germline assignment: CDR1 LGHDT and CDR2 YNNKEL (reference sequence). This CDR3 is built from 13 residues. J gave up 9 bases and V 7 bases, and 6 bases lay outside the gene matches.

Remarks on this clone: The same CDR3 can be traced to other DNA sequences in this sample. The J gene is TRBJ2-1, the V gene TRBV28; 15 positions agree with TRBD2. CDR1 is MDHEN and CDR2 is SYDVKM in the germline V gene. This CDR3 has 15 amino acids. Losses at the gene ends were 4 bases for V and 9 bases for J; bases not matched to a gene: 4. The DNA of the CDR3 is TGTGCCAGCAGTTCTTGGACTAGCGGGAGGGGTGAGCAGTTCTTC. Protein sequence: CASSSWTSGRGEQFF.

On this clone itself: In the same sample, other DNA sequences code for this CDR3. The chain carries TRBV18 and TRBJ2-3, with a possible D match to TRBD2 (6 bases). Looked up from germline, CDR1 is KGHSH and CDR2 is LQKENI. The CDR3 runs 16 residues. V was trimmed by 0 bases and J by 0 bases, leaving 10 bases between them. The CDR3 DNA is TGTGCCAGCTCACCACCCGGGACTCCTAGCACAGATACGCAGTATTTT. This encodes CASSPPGTPSTDTQYF.

This clone was recorded once. The chain is built from TRBV28 and TRBJ2-7; the D is unclear. Trimming cost V 2 bases and J 3 bases, with 11 bases left between them. The V gene's germline CDR1 is MDHEN and CDR2 SYDVKM. The CDR3 runs to 14 residues. The CDR3 here is CASSLDTQSYEQYF. In DNA form, the CDR3 reads TGTGCCAGCAGTTTAGACACCCAAAGCTACGAGCAGTACTTC.

This chain connects TRBV9 to TRBJ2-1, with D possibly being TRBD2 (5 bases). Trimming stripped 6 bases from V and 3 bases from J, with 13 bases between. The CDR3 is 14 amino acids. The V gene's germline CDR1 is SGDLS and CDR2 YYNGEE. CDR3: CASNSGTYYNEQFF. The CDR3 nucleotides are TGTGCCAGCAACAGCGGTACTTACTACAATGAGCAGTTCTTC.

The chain carries TRBV30 and TRBJ2-2; TRBD1 might be the D (5 bases). This CDR3 comprises 14 residues. V was pared by 5 bases and J by 8 bases, with 18 bases between. The V gene's germline CDR1 is GTSNPN and CDR2 SVGIG (reference sequence). The CDR3 loop is CAWHAPGRKGELFF. CDR3 DNA: TGTGCCTGGCATGCTCCAGGGCGAAAAGGGGAGCTGTTTTTT.

The V and J genes are TRBV6-5 and TRBJ2-7; 7 nucleotides match TRBD2. CDR1 and CDR2 from the germline V gene are MNHEY and SVGAGI. The CDR3 consists of 15 residues. Trimming took 2 bases from V and 3 from J; bases not matched to a gene: 7. The CDR3 reads CASSYISGANYEQYF. CDR3 in DNA: TGTGCCAGCAGTTACATCAGCGGGGCCAACTACGAGCAGTACTTC.

This chain links TRBV7-2 with TRBJ2-1; a weak D match, TRBD1 (6 bases). The V end was cut by 5 bases, the J end by 0 bases, with 14 bases between. The CDR3 contains 16 residues. CDR1 is SGHTA, CDR2 FQGNSA, per germline. The CDR3, as DNA: TGTGCCAGCAGCCCAACAAACAGGGTCTCCTACAATGAGCAGTTCTTC. Translation: CASSPTNRVSYNEQFF.

The CDR3 nucleotides are TGTGCCAGCAGTTACGGACAGGGGGTAGGCGAGCAGTACTTC. Amino acids: CASSYGQGVGEQYF. The chain recombines TRBV6-5 with TRBJ2-7; TRBD1 agrees at 10 bases. The V segment lost 2 bases and the J segment 6 bases; nucleotides outside the gene matches: 4. The CDR3 contains 14 residues. Per germline, CDR1 MNHEY and CDR2 SVGAGI.

The CDR3 region is CASRGGAGEELFF. CDR3 in DNA: TGCGCCAGCAGGGGGGGAGCTGGGGAGGAGCTGTTTTTT. V gene TRBV10-1 combines with J gene TRBJ2-2; tentatively, D is TRBD2 (6 bases). The CDR3 length is 13 residues. V was shortened by 6 bases and J by 10 bases, with 15 bases between the two germline ends. Germline values: CDR1 WNHNN, CDR2 SYGVQD (reference sequence).

The genes are TRBV18 and TRBJ2-5; D is possibly TRBD2 (6 bases). Germline V gene sequence: CDR1 KGHSH, CDR2 LQKENI. V lost 4 bases, J lost 1 base, and 13 bases lay in between. This CDR3 has 15 amino acids. This CDR3 is CASSRISGSQETQYF. The CDR3, as DNA: TGTGCCAGCTCACGGATTAGCGGATCCCAAGAGACCCAGTACTTC. Based on the CDR3 plus reference TRBV18 and TRBJ2-5, the full variable domain is NAGVMQNPRHLVRRRGQEARLRCSPMKGHSHVYWYRQLPEEGLKFMVYLQKENIIDESGMPKERFSAEFPKEGPSILRIQQVVRGDSAAYFCASSRISGSQETQYFGPGTRLLVL.

On this clone: At one boundary the junction diverges from the germline segment, which might be a read error. The V and J genes are TRBV5-4 and TRBJ2-7; TRBD2 aligns across 7 bases. Germline loops: CDR1 SGHNT, CDR2 YYREEE (reference sequence). This CDR3 is 16 amino acids long. CDR3: CASRLGSGFAGDEQYF. Written as DNA, the CDR3 is TGTGCCAGCAGATTGGGGTCAGGGTTTGCGGGGGACGAGCAGTACTTC.

The gene calls are TRBV2 and TRBJ1-4, with D maybe TRBD1 (6 bases). The CDR3 totals 15 residues. Germline V gives CDR1 SNHLY, CDR2 FYNNEI. V lost 7 bases to trimming and J lost 1 base, with 13 bases between them. The CDR3 protein is CASIWTVKTNEKLFF. The CDR3 DNA sequence: TGTGCCAGCATTTGGACAGTGAAAACTAATGAAAAACTGTTTTTT.

The chain joins TRBV10-2 to TRBJ2-1, with D maybe TRBD2 (5 bases). Trimming stripped 2 bases from V and 9 bases from J, with 14 bases between. The CDR3 is 14 amino acids. The germline CDR1 and CDR2 sequences are WSHSY and SAAADI. This CDR3 is CASSETPTRGEQFF. DNA of the CDR3: TGCGCCAGCAGTGAGACGCCGACCCGGGGTGAGCAGTTCTTC.

V usage is TRBV9 and J usage is TRBJ1-6; D call uncertain. The CDR3 spans 14 residues. The germline CDR1 and CDR2 sequences are SGDLS and YYNGEE. Trimming removed 1 base from V and 10 bases from J, with 12 bases in between. The CDR3 nucleotides are TGTGCCAGCAGCGTAAGCCAGGAAAGCTCACCCCTCCACTTT. It codes for CASSVSQESSPLHF.

As for this clone: The junction departs from the called germline gene at one end, perhaps through a read error. The chain recombines TRBV5-4 with TRBJ2-6; 10 bases align to TRBD1. Germline values: CDR1 SGHNT, CDR2 YYREEE (reference sequence). CDR3 length: 18 amino acids. This CDR3 reads CARSRGGGQGSGANVLTF. CDR3 DNA sequence: TGTGCCCGCAGCCGGGGAGGGGGACAGGGGAGTGGGGCCAACGTCCTGACTTTC.

This chain joins TRBV7-2 and TRBJ2-1, with 16 bases aligning to TRBD2. V gave up 5 bases and J gave up 0 bases; unmatched junction bases: 7. CDR1 and CDR2 from the germline V gene are SGHTA and FQGNSA. The CDR3 sequence is 19 residues long. The CDR3 protein is CASSPKGLAGGLSYNEQFF. The DNA of the CDR3 is TGTGCCAGCAGCCCGAAGGGACTAGCGGGGGGGCTCTCCTACAATGAGCAGTTCTTC.

This clone was counted once. The V gene is TRBV27, the J gene TRBJ2-1; TRBD1 matches 7 bases. Trimming cost V 5 bases and J 7 bases; bases outside gene matches: 8. This CDR3 spans 14 amino acids. Germline lookup yields CDR1 MNHEY and CDR2 SMNVEV (reference sequence). DNA of the CDR3: TGTGCCAGCAGTGCCCTCCAACAGGGGAATGAGCAGTTCTTC. Its protein product is CASSALQQGNEQFF.

This rearrangement joins TRBV5-4 to TRBJ1-6; a weak D match, TRBD1 (6 bases). The V and J ends lost 4 bases and 4 bases respectively, with 12 bases between them. Germline V gene lookup returns CDR1 SGHNT and CDR2 YYREEE (reference sequence). The length of the CDR3 is 15 residues. CDR3 DNA: TGTGCCAGCAGCCCTGGGACACAATATAATTCACCCCTCCACTTT. It translates to CASSPGTQYNSPLHF.

This chain connects TRBV5-1 to TRBJ2-7; perhaps TRBD1 as D (7 bases). Trimming pared 4 bases from V and 6 bases from J, leaving 8 bases between. CDR3 length: 11 residues. Germline V CDR1 and CDR2: SGHRS, YFSETQ. Here the CDR3 reads CASSQGGEQYF. CDR3 nucleotides: TGCGCCAGCAGCCAGGGGGGCGAGCAGTACTTC.

This chain links TRBV19 with TRBJ2-1, with 15 bases that match TRBD2. This CDR3 is built from 17 residues. V gave up 5 bases and J gave up 5 bases; unmatched junction bases: 7. Germline values: CDR1 LNHDA, CDR2 SQIVND (reference sequence). CDR3 in amino acids: CASSSGLAGGLDNEQFF. The CDR3 nucleotides read TGTGCCAGTAGTTCCGGACTAGCGGGAGGGCTCGACAATGAGCAGTTCTTC.